Described below is a single T cell receptor (beta chain) sequence and its context. Participants in the exposed group had met a COVID-19 case in the 2 weeks before joining the study. The data belong to a study of blood T cell repertoires in COVID-19. Study overall: COVID-19 samples, acute and convalescent, were from the United States, Italy and Spain. T cells, B-cell-depleted T cells, or PBMCs provided the cDNA or gDNA that served as material.

This CDR3 comprises 13 residues. Trimming removed 4 bases from V and 4 bases from J, with 10 bases in between. Per the germline V gene, CDR1 is SGHAT and CDR2 is FQNNGV. The protocol was immunoSEQ multiplex PCR, while the TCRdb copy is restricted to in-frame clones and leaves out a portion. The table records roughly 400,000 clones, roughly 88% of them present only once. Sequenced sample: PBMCs or T cells enriched from blood (not recorded which). V is TRBV11-2 and J is TRBJ1-2, with D perhaps TRBD1 (6 bases). The sequence came from a woman under 30 who had been exposed to COVID-19. The CDR3, as DNA: TGTGCCAGCAGCTCAACAGGGCCCTATGGCTACACCTTC. It is translated as CASSSTGPYGYTF. Drawing the rest from reference TRBV11-2 and TRBJ1-2, the complete variable domain is EAGVAQSPRYKIIEKRQSVAFWCNPISGHATLYWYQQILGQGPKLLIQFQNNGVVDDSQLPKDRFSAERLKGVDSTLKIQPAKLEDSAVYLCASSSTGPYGYTFGSGTRLTVV.